The present TCR beta chain was sequenced within a study of vaccination and CD4 T cells after COVID-19 (dated by TCRdb to 2021 to 2024). Regarding the complete study: Six males and four females were included in the convalescent cohort, with two Hispanic individuals, seven Caucasians, two Asians and one multiracial person represented. Participants received two doses of either the Pfizer-BioNTech BNT162b2 vaccine (n=8) or the Moderna mRNA-1273 vaccine (n=2). In 10 COVID-19 convalescent patients and a handful of infection-naive healthy vaccine recipients, researchers compared the spike-specific CD4+ TCR repertoire from before mRNA vaccination with the repertoire from after. Control cultures used a CEFX viral epitope pool as positive control, an HIV-1 Nef peptide pool as negative control, or no peptide. Post-COVID blood samples were collected from convalescent patients a median of roughly 100 days after diagnosis, with a range of about 35 to 180 days. Overlapping spike peptide pools from SARS-CoV-2 and from the common cold coronaviruses HCoV-NL63, HCoV-OC43 and HCoV-229E were used as culture stimuli. The time from the second vaccine dose to post-vaccine blood sampling had a median of roughly 70 days and ranged from roughly 13 to 241 days. An earlier paper using these donors assessed, at the TCR clonotype level, memory CD4+ T cell crossreactivity between SARS-CoV-2 and common cold coronavirus spike proteins.

What the work shows at the level of the full study, not this receptor alone: Of the vaccine-specific clones found in convalescent patients, nearly all (304 of 307) were mono-reactive for SARS-CoV-2 spike instead of being cross-reactive with common cold coronaviruses. An increase in the median number of SARS-CoV-2-reactive clonotypes from 21 after infection to about 39 after vaccination was observed, but the change was not found to be significant. Only a relatively small number of convalescent patients were included in the study, and early timepoints following natural infection were not analyzed. Among the post-vaccine SARS-CoV-2-reactive clones in convalescent patients, a median about 87% showed up only after vaccination, which suggests vaccine-specific priming.

The treatment or condition tag for this specimen amounts to: roughly 10-day PBMC culture with coronavirus spike peptide pools or control peptides (ViraFEST assay). CD4+ T cells from unexposed donors were collected before the COVID-19 pandemic (2011-2018). The ViraFEST assay was used in the study, in which antigen-specific T cells were expanded with peptide pools and expanded clonotypes were subsequently identified by TCR sequencing. About 1.8 million PBMCs per well were cultured in IMDM with approximately 5% human AB serum and 8 to 10 IU/ml IL-2, plus 10 ug/ml peptide pools. On days 3 and 7, half of the culture medium was replaced with fresh IL-2-containing medium. After less than twelve days of culture, CD4+ T cells were isolated by negative selection with the EasySep CD4+ T cell isolation kit. As far as cell numbers permitted, CD4+ T cells from unexposed donors were tested for reactivity against SARS-CoV-2 S and N as well as four spike pools from common cold coronaviruses. Ficoll-Paque Plus gradient centrifugation was used to isolate PBMCs from whole blood, and the isolated PBMCs were then either used fresh or cryopreserved at -140C. Culture conditions were generally each tested in triplicate wells. The leukapheresis product for the unexposed donors was obtained through commercial purchase.

As encoded in the germline V gene, CDR1 is MNHNS while CDR2 is SASEGT. V drops 8 bases and J drops 6 bases, leaving 13 bases in between. The CDR3 contains 13 residues, cysteine and phenylalanine counted. Kept here is only the CDR3 DNA, which spans 39 bases and is read in frame from base 1. Library prep was done by PCR. At the Johns Hopkins FTIC core, DNA from the cultured CD4+ T cells underwent TCR sequencing with the Oncomine TCR Beta short-read assay. Genomic DNA was extracted from the cultured CD4+ T cells with the QIAamp micro DNA kit. The Oncomine TCR Beta libraries from cultured CD4+ T cells were pooled using unique dual indexes and then sequenced on an Illumina iSeq 100. Turning to the authors' computational methods: Non-productive sequences were removed, and CDR3s not starting with C, not ending with F or W, or shorter than 7 amino acids were discarded. Antigen-specific clonotypes were identified using the MANAFEST web application through comparison of peptide-stimulated wells with reference and other culture wells. For a clone to be called positive, the clone needed an FDR below 0.05, an odds ratio above 5, and a productive frequency above 0.1% in at least two of three replicate wells. Cross-reactive clonotypes were defined as significantly expanded in both SARS-CoV-2 spike wells and at least one common cold coronavirus spike condition. CDR3 homology was assessed with Levenshtein distances (stringdist) and unrooted phylogenetic trees (ape) in R version 3.6.1. TCRdb reworked the public reads: Q25 trimming with fastp, MiXCR clone assembly, productive beta chains retained. Every entry covers one CDR3 protein and lists the most common genes and DNA from its rows. For this entry, the V and J calls and clone size follow TCRdb and not the study's own pipeline. The sample contains over 7,500 distinct CDR3 sequences, roughly two fifths of them found a single time. Of the sample, 30% to 35% is held by the ten largest clones.

Turning to this clonotype: The antigen this receptor binds is unknown. Base qualities were left out, and no much larger clone turns up one base away.

The chain employs TRBV6-1 and TRBJ2-2, and the D gene may be TRBD1, 5 bases matching. The sequencing sample was made of CD4+ T cells from blood, cultured in vitro. The receptor comes from a human donor in good health. In nucleotide form, the sequence is TGTGCCAGCGGACAAGTATTGGCCGGGGAGCTGTTTTTT. Its product reads: CASGQVLAGELFF.